The clone carrying this TCR beta chain has only a few counts. V was cut by 4 bases and J by 4 bases, with 17 bases left in between. Per the germline V gene, CDR1 is MNHEY and CDR2 is SVGAGI. This CDR3 is built from 15 residues. The data derive from a study of blood T cells in healthy people across ages. A second roughly 6 to 12 cycle PCR used barcoded and J-beta primers. Via MiXCR, TCRdb re-called the 5' RACE reads, giving one row per CDR3 protein. Of some 1.4 million distinct CDR3 sequences in the sample, 35% to 45% are singletons; the top ten hold roughly 7.7%. This chain joins TRBV6-5 and TRBJ2-7; possibly TRBD1 for D (6 bases). This sequence originates from a woman between 18 and 30 years old in good health. The sequenced material came from blood. Here the CDR3 reads CASSSAGVEGYEQYF. The DNA for the CDR3 is TGTGCCAGCAGTTCCGCAGGGGTCGAAGGGTACGAGCAGTACTTC.